A single sample is the source of the 5 T cell receptor beta chains below, sequenced in a study of early T cells in non-severe SARS-CoV-2 infection. In TCRdb, the 5' RACE reads were re-called with MiXCR into one record per CDR3 protein. The sample lists 60,000 or so distinct CDR3 sequences; around 13% were seen once. Material for sequencing was whole blood. All receptors derive from an adult who was a healthcare worker with PCR-confirmed SARS-CoV-2 infection or an uninfected control (not recorded which).

This chain uses TRBV20-1 with TRBJ2-1; TRBD1 is a possible D gene (5 bases). The CDR3 consists of 12 residues. Germline values: CDR1 DFQATT, CDR2 SNEGSKA (reference sequence). V lost 0 bases to trimming and J lost 8 bases, with 8 bases between them. The chain's CDR3 is CSAREGADEQFF. The CDR3, as DNA: TGCAGTGCTAGAGAAGGGGCAGATGAGCAGTTCTTC.

This clonotype was counted between two and nine times. The DNA of the CDR3 is TGTGCCAGCAGCTCATCCTACGGGACTAGCTTTCGCACAGATACGCAGTATTTT. Its protein product is CASSSSYGTSFRTDTQYF. The chain joins TRBV7-2 to TRBJ2-3; TRBD2 agrees at 9 bases. Germline CDR1 and CDR2: SGHTA and FQGNSA. This CDR3 contains 18 residues. Trimming cost V 4 bases and J 1 base; bases outside gene matches: 12. The whole variable domain, filled in from reference TRBV7-2 and TRBJ2-3, reads GAGVSQSPSNKVTEKGKDVELRCDPISGHTALYWYRQSLGQGLEFLIYFQGNSAPDKSGLPSDRFSAERTGGSVSTLTIQRTQQEDSAVYLCASSSSYGTSFRTDTQYFGPGTRLTVL.

Many counts were recorded for this clonotype. The rearrangement links TRBV2 to TRBJ2-4; TRBD1 is a possible D gene (6 bases). CDR1 and CDR2 from the germline V gene are SNHLY and FYNNEI. V was clipped by 1 base and J by 3 bases, with 16 bases between them. There are 17 residues in the CDR3. CDR3 sequence: CASSEGRSGGSKNIQYF. The DNA for the CDR3 is TGTGCCAGCAGTGAAGGTCGTTCTGGGGGCAGCAAAAACATTCAGTACTTC.

The table lists this clonotype with many counts. The V and J genes are TRBV29-1 and TRBJ1-2; no definite D call. Germline CDR1 is SQVTM and CDR2 is ANQGSEA. CDR3 length: 12 amino acids. Trimming removed 6 bases at V and 2 bases at J, with 10 bases between. CDR3 DNA: TGCAGCGTGGCGGGATACAACTATGGCTACACCTTC. Amino acids: CSVAGYNYGYTF.

This clonotype has a handful of counts. This chain links TRBV5-1 with TRBJ2-6; no firm D call. Trimming left V 6 bases short and J 1 base short, with 8 bases between. Germline CDR1 is SGHRS and CDR2 is YFSETQ. The CDR3 totals 14 residues. The CDR3 spells CASMTASGANVLTF. The CDR3 nucleotides read TGCGCCAGCATGACTGCTTCTGGGGCCAACGTCCTGACTTTC.